This T cell receptor (beta chain) was recovered during a study of regulatory T cells in long-lasting Graves disease. Study outcomes and limitations: Persistent disease preferred TRBV28, TRBJ1-2 and TRBJ2-5.

Assembly of TCR beta libraries relied on iRepertoire HTBI primers together with Arm-PCR of CDR3 regions. TCRdb processed the multiplex PCR reads anew with MiXCR; each CDR3 protein has one entry. The sample has about 470,000 distinct CDR3 sequences; roughly 21% are singletons. Trimming at V came to 4 bases and at J to 0 bases, leaving 6 bases not matched to a gene. Germline V gene lookup returns CDR1 MGHDK and CDR2 SYGVNS. The CDR3 is 15 residues long. This clonotype came up many times. Its antigen is still unknown. Time point specified: persistent/refractory GD, antithyroid drugs over 5 years with positive TRAb. The TCR library was made from RNA that had been extracted from PBMCs in TRIzol. Graves' disease diagnosis was established per American Thyroid Association guidelines. Collection of peripheral blood (nine milliliters) was done using EDTA tubes.

The chain links TRBV25-1 to TRBJ2-7; 7 bases match TRBD1. This clonotype was obtained from a female donor with Graves disease. This specimen was peripheral blood mononuclear cells (PBMCs), taken when the disease was refractory, from a patient treated with antithyroid drugs. For the CDR3, the DNA is TGTGCCAGCAGTGGGGACAGCCTCCTCTCCTACGAGCAGTACTTC. This codes for CASSGDSLLSYEQYF.